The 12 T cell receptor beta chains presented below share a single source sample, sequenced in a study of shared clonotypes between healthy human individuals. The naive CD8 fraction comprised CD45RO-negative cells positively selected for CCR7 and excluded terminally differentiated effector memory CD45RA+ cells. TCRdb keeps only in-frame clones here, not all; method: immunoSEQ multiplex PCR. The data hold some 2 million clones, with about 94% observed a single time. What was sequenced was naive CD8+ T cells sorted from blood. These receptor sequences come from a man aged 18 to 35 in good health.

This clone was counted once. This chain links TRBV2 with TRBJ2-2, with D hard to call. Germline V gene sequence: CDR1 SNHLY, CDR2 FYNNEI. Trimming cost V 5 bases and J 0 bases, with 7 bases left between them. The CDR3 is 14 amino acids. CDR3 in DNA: TGTGCCAGCAGTTTCAATTCGAACACCGGGGAGCTGTTTTTT. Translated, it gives CASSFNSNTGELFF.

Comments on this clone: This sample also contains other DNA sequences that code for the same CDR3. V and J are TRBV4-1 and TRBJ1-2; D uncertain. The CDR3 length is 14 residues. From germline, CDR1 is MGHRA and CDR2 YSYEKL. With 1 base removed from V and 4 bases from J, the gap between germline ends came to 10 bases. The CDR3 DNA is TGCGCCAGCAGCCAAGTGGGAGGGAGCTATGGCTACACCTTC. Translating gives CASSQVGGSYGYTF.

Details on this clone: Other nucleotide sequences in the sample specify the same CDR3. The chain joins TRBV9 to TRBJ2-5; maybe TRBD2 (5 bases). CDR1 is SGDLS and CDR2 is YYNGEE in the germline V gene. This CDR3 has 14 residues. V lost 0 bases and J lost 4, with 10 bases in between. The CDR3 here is CASSVDGGPETQYF. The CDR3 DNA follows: TGTGCCAGCAGCGTAGATGGAGGACCAGAGACCCAGTACTTC.

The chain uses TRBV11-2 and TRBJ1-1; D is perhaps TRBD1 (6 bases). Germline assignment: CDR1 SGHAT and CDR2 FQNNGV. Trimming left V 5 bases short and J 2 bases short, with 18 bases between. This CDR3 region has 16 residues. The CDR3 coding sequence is TGTGCCAGCAGCATAGGGTCGACAGGAGGTAACACTGAAGCTTTCTTT. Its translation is CASSIGSTGGNTEAFF.

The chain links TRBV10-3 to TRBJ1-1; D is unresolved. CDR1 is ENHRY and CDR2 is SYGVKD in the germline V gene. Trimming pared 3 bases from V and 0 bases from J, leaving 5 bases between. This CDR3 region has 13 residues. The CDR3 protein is CAISDSVNTEAFF. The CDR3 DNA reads TGTGCCATCAGTGACAGCGTGAACACTGAAGCTTTCTTT.

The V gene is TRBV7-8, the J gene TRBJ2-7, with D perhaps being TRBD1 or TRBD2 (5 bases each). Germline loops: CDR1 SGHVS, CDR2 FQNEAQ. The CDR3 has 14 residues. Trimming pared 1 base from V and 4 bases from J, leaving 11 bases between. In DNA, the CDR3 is TGTGCCAGCAGCTTAGGAGGGGCGGGTTACGAGCAGTACTTC. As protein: CASSLGGAGYEQYF.

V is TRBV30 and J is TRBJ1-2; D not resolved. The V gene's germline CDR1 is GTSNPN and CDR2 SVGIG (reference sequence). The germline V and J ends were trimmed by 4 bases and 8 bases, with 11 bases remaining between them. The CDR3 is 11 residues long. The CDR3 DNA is TGTGCCTGGAATTACGAATTAGGCTACACCTTC. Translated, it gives CAWNYELGYTF.

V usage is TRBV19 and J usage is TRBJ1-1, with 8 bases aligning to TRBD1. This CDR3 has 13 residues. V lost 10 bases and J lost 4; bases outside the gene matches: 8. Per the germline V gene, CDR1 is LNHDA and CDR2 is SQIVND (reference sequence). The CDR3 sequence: CATQDREGTEAFF. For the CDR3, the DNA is TGTGCCACCCAGGACAGGGAGGGCACTGAAGCTTTCTTT.

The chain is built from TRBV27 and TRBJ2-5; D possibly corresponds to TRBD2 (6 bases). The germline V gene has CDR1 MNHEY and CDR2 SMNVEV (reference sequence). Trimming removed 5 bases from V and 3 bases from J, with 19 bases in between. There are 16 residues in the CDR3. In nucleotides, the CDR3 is TGTGCCAGCAGTAAAAACTTGGCGGGGCTAAAAGAGACCCAGTACTTC. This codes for CASSKNLAGLKETQYF.

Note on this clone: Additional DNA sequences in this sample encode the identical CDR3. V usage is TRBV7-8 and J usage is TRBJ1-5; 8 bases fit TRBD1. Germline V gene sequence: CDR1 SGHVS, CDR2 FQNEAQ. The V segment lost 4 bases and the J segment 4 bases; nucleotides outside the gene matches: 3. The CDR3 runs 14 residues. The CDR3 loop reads CASSSTGGNQPQHF. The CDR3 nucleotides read TGTGCCAGCAGCTCCACAGGGGGTAATCAGCCCCAGCATTTT.

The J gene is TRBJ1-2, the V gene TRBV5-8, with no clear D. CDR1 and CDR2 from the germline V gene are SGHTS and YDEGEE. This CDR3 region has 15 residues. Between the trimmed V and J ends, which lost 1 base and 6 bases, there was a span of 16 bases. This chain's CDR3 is CASSLSFGIFDGYTF. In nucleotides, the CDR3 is TGTGCCAGCAGCTTGTCTTTTGGGATTTTCGATGGCTACACCTTC.

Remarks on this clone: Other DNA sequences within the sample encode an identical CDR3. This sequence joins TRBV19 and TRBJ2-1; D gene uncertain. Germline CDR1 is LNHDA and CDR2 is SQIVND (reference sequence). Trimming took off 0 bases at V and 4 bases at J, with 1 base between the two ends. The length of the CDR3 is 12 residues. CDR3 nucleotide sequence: TGTGCCAGTAGTATAGATTACAATGAGCAGTTCTTC. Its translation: CASSIDYNEQFF.